The clone carrying this T cell receptor beta chain was counted many times. The antigen is not known. The data stem from a study of early T cells in non-severe SARS-CoV-2 infection. Study summary: Bulk RNA isolated from unsorted whole blood underwent sequencing; chains were not paired. Study-level points and caveats: Matching results from VDJdb favored anti-spike CD8 responses, leaving private and CD4 specificities undetected.

CDR1 is MNHEY and CDR2 is SMNVEV in the germline V gene (reference sequence). This CDR3 is 15 amino acids long. Trimming took off 2 bases at V and 4 bases at J, with 12 bases between the two ends. The library protocol tagged individual cDNA molecules with unique molecular identifiers. One entry per CDR3 protein results from TCRdb running MiXCR on the 5' RACE reads. The sample consists of around 58,000 distinct CDR3 sequences, 4% to 5.5% of them appearing once. The sequence was collected from an adult who was a healthcare worker with PCR-confirmed SARS-CoV-2 infection or an uninfected control (not recorded which). The chain carries TRBV27 and TRBJ2-1; D remains unclear. The sample comprised whole blood. The CDR3 bases are TGTGCCAGCAGTTTACCCCGGTTGGGGTACAATGAGCAGTTCTTC. Encoded protein: CASSLPRLGYNEQFF.